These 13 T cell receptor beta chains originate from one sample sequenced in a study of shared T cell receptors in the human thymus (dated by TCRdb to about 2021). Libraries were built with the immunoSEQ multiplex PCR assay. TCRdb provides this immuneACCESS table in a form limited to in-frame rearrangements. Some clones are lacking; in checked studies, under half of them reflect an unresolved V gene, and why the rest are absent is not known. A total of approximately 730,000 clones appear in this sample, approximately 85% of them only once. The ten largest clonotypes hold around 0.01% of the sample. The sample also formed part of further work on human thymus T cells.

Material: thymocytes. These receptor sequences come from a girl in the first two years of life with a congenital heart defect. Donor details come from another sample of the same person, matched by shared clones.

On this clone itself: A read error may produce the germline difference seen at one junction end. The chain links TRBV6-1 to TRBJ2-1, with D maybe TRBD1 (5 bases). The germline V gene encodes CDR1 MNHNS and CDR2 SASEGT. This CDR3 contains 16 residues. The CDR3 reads CANSVRQGDPYNEQFF. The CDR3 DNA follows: TGTGCCAACAGTGTACGACAAGGGGATCCCTACAATGAGCAGTTCTTC.

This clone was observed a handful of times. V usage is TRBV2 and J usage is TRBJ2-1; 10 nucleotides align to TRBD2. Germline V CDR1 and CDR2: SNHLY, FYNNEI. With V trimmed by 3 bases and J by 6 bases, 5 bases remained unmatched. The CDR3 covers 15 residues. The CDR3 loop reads CASSEERGGLNEQFF. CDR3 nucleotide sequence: TGTGCCAGCAGTGAGGAGCGGGGGGGCCTCAATGAGCAGTTCTTC. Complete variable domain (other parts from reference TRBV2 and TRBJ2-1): EPEVTQTPSHQVTQMGQEVILRCVPISNHLYFYWYRQILGQKVEFLVSFYNNEISEKSEIFDDQFSVERPDGSNFTLKIRSTKLEDSAMYFCASSEERGGLNEQFFGPGTRLTVL.

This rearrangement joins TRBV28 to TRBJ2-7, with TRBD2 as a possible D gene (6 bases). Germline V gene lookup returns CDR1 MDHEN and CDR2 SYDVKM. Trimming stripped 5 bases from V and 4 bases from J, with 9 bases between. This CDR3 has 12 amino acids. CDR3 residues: CASSPAGYEQYF. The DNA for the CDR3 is TGTGCCAGCAGTCCTGCGGGATACGAGCAGTACTTC. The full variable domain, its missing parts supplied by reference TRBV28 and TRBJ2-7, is DVKVTQSSRYLVKRTGEKVFLECVQDMDHENMFWYRQDPGLGLRLIYFSYDVKMKEKGDIPEGYSVSREKKERFSLILESASTNQTSMYLCASSPAGYEQYFGPGTRLTVT.

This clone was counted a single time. The CDR3 coding sequence is TGTGCCAGCAGCTTGGGACAGACGAACACTGAAGCTTTCTTT. This encodes CASSLGQTNTEAFF. This chain links TRBV5-6 with TRBJ1-1, with a possible D match to TRBD1 (5 bases). Germline assignment: CDR1 SGHDT and CDR2 YYEEEE. Trimming stripped 0 bases from V and 1 base from J, with 7 bases between. This CDR3 contains 14 residues.

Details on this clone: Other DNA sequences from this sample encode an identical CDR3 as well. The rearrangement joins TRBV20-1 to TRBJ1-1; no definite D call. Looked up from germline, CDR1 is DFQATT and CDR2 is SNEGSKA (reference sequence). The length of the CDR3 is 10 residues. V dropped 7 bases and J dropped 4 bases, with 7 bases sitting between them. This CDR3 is CSVEGTEAFF. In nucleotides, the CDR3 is TGCAGTGTTGAGGGCACTGAAGCTTTCTTT.

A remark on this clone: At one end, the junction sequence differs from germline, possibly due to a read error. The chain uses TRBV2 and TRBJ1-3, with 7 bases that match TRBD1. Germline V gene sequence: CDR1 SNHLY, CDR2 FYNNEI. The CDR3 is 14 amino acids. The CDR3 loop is CASNNPFRGAPQTF. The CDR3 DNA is TGTGCCAGCAACAACCCTTTCAGGGGGGCGCCCCAGACCTTT.

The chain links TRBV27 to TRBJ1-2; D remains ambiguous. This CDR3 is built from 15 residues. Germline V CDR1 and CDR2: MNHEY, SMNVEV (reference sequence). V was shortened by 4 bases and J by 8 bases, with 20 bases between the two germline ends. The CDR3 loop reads CASSSRPSGSGGYTF. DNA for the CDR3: TGTGCCAGCAGTTCCCGTCCCTCGGGGTCGGGCGGCTACACCTTC.

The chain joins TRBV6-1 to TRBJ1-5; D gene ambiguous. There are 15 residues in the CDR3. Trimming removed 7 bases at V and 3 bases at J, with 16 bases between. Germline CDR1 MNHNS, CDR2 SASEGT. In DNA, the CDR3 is TGTGCCAGCAACTGGGCCAGGTCTGACAATCAGCCCCAGCATTTT. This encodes CASNWARSDNQPQHF.

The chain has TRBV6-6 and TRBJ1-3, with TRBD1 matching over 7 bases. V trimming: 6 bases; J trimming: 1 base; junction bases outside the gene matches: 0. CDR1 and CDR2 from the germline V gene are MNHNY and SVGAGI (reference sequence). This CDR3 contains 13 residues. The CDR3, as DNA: TGTGCCAGCAGGACAGGGTCTGGAAACACCATATATTTT. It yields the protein CASRTGSGNTIYF.

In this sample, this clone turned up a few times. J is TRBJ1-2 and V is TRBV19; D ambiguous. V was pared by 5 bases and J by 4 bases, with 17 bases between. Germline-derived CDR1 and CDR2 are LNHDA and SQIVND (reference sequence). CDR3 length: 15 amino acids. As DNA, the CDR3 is TGTGCCAGTAGTCCCGGTATCCCCCGAAGCTATGGCTACACCTTC. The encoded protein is CASSPGIPRSYGYTF.

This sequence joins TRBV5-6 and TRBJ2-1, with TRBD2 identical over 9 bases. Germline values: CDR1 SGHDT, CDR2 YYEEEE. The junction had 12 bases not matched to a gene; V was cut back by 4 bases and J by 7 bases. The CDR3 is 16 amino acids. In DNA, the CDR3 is TGTGCCAGCAGCCCGCGTGCGAGCGGGGGGCATAATGAGCAGTTCTTC. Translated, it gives CASSPRASGGHNEQFF.

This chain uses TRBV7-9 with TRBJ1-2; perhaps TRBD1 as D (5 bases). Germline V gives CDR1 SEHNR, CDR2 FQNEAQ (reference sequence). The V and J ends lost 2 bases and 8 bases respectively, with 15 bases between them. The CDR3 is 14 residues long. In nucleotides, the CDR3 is TGTGCCAGCAGCTTAAATGCAGGGCCGACCGGCTACACCTTC. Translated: CASSLNAGPTGYTF.

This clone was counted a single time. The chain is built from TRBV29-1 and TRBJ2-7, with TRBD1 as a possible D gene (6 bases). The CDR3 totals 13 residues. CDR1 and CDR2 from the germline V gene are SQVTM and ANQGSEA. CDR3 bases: TGCAACCCAAAGCACAGGGATCTCTACGAGCAGTACTTC. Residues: CNPKHRDLYEQYF.